The clone carrying this T cell receptor (beta chain) was counted once. Participants, about 18 to 90 years old, spanned under 25 US areas. Researchers sorted participants into cohorts using their self-reported clinical history. This entry is derived from a study of blood T cell repertoires in COVID-19. Turning to the study itself: The United States, Italy and Spain provided the acute and convalescent COVID-19 samples.

The CDR3 consists of 15 residues. V was shortened by 1 base and J by 3 bases, with 13 bases between the two germline ends. CDR1 and CDR2 (germline): SGHAT, FQNNGV. Method: immunoSEQ multiplex PCR; TCRdb's copy keeps in-frame clones and lacks some. The sample contains roughly 240,000 clones, 80% to 90% of which appear only once. The chain combines TRBV11-2 with TRBJ2-7, with a possible D match to TRBD2 (6 bases). The sample was PBMCs or T cells enriched from blood (not recorded which). This TCR was recovered from a woman aged 25 to 39 with acute COVID-19. The CDR3 sequence is CASSLGGGANYEQYF. The CDR3 DNA reads TGTGCCAGCAGCTTAGGAGGCGGGGCCAACTACGAGCAGTACTTC. Full variable domain (remainder filled in from reference TRBV11-2 and TRBJ2-7): EAGVAQSPRYKIIEKRQSVAFWCNPISGHATLYWYQQILGQGPKLLIQFQNNGVVDDSQLPKDRFSAERLKGVDSTLKIQPAKLEDSAVYLCASSLGGGANYEQYFGPGTRLTVT.